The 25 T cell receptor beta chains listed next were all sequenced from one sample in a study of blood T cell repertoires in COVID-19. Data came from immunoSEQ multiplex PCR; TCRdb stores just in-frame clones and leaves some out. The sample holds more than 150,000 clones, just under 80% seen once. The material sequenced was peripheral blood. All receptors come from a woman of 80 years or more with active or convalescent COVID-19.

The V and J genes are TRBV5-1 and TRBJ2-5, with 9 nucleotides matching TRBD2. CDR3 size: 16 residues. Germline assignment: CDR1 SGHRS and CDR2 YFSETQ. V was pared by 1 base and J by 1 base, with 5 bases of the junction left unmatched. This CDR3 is CASSLMLAGLQETQYF. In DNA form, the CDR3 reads TGCGCCAGCAGCTTGATGCTAGCGGGGCTCCAAGAGACCCAGTACTTC. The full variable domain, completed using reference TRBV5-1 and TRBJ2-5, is KAGVTQTPRYLIKTRGQQVTLSCSPISGHRSVSWYQQTPGQGLQFLFEYFSETQRNKGNFPGRFSGRQFSNSRSEMNVSTLELGDSALYLCASSLMLAGLQETQYFGPGTRLLVL.

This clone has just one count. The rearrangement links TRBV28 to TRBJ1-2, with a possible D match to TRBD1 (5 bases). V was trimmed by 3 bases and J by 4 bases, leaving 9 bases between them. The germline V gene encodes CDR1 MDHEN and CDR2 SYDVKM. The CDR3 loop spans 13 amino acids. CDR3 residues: CASSLGGPYGYTF. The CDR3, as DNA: TGTGCCAGCAGTTTGGGGGGACCCTATGGCTACACCTTC.

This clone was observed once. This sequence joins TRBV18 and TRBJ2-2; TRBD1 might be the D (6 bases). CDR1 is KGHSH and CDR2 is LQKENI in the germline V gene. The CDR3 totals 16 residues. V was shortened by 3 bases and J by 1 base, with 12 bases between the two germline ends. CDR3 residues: CASSPRGQQNTGELFF. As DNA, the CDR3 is TGTGCCAGCTCACCTAGAGGACAGCAGAACACCGGGGAGCTGTTTTTT.

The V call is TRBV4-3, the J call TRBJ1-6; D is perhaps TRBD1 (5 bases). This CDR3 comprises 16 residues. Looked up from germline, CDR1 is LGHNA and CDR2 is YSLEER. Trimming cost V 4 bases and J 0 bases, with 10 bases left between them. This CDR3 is CASSRDLSSYNSPLHF. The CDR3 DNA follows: TGCGCCAGCAGCCGGGACTTGAGCTCCTATAATTCACCCCTCCACTTT.

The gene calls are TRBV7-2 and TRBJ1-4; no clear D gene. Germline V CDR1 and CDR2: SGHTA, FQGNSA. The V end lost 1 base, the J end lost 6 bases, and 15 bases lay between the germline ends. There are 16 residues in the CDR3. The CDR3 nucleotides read TGTGCCAGCAGCTTAGGGGTTGGGCAGCCTTATGAAAAACTGTTTTTT. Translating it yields CASSLGVGQPYEKLFF.

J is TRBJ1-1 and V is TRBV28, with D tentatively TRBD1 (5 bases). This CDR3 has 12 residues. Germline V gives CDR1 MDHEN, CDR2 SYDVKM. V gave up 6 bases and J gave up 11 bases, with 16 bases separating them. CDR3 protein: CASSLDTQGAFF. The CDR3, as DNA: TGTGCCAGCAGCCTGGACACCCAAGGGGCTTTCTTT.

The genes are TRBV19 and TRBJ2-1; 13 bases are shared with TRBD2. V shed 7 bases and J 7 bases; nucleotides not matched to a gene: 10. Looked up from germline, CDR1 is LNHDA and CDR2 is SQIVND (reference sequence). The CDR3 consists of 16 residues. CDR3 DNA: TGTGCCAGTATCGGGACCGGGACTAGCGGGGTGAATGAGCAGTTCTTC. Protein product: CASIGTGTSGVNEQFF.

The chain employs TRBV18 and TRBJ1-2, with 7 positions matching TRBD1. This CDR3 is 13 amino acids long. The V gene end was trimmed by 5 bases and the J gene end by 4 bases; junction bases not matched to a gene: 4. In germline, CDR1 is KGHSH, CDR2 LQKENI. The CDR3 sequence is CASSAGTAYGYTF. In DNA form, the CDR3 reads TGTGCCAGCTCAGCCGGGACAGCCTATGGCTACACCTTC.

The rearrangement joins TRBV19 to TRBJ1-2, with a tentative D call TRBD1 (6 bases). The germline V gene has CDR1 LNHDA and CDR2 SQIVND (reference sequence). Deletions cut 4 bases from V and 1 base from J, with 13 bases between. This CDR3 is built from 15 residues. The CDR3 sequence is CASSNRDNNNYGYTF. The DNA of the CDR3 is TGTGCCAGTAGTAACCGGGACAATAATAACTATGGCTACACCTTC.

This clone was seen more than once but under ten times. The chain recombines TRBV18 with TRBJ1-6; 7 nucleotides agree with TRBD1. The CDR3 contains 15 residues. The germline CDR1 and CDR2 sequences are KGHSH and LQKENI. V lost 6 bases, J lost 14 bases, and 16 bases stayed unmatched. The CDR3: CASSQLGQAELALHF. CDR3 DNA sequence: TGTGCCAGCTCCCAACTAGGACAGGCAGAGCTGGCCCTCCACTTT.

For the CDR3, the DNA is TGCGCCAGCAGCGAACAGGGGGGAGGTATTATGGAGACCCAGTACTTC. Protein: CASSEQGGGIMETQYF. The chain has TRBV5-1 and TRBJ2-5, with 8 bases aligning to TRBD1. V shed 4 bases, J shed 5 bases, and the junction held 13 bases outside the gene matches. The CDR3 is made up of 16 amino acids. The V gene's germline CDR1 is SGHRS and CDR2 YFSETQ.

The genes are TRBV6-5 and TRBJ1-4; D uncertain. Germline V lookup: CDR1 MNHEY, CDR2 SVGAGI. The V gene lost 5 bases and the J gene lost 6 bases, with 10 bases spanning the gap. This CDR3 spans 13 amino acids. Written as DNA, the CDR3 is TGTGCCAGCAGTACGCGACAAGATGAAAAACTGTTTTTT. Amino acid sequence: CASSTRQDEKLFF.

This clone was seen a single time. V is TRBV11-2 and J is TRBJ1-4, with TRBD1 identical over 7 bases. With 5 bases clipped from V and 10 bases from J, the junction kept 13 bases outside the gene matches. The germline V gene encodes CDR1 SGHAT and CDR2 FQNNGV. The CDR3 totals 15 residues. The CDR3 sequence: CASSVETGRLRKLFF. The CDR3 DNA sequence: TGTGCCAGCAGCGTGGAGACAGGGAGGTTGAGAAAACTGTTTTTT.

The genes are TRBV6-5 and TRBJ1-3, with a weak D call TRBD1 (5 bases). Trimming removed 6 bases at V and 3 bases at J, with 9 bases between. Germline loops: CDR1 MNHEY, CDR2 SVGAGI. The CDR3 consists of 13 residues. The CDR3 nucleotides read TGTGCCAGCAGACAGGTAGTTGGAAACACCATATATTTT. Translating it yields CASRQVVGNTIYF.

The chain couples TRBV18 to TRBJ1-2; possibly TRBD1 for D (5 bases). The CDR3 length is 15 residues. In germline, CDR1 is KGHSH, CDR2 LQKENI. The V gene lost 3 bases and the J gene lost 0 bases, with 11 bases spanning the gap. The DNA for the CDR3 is TGTGCCAGCTCACCTATCGAGGACACTAACTATGGCTACACCTTC. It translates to CASSPIEDTNYGYTF.

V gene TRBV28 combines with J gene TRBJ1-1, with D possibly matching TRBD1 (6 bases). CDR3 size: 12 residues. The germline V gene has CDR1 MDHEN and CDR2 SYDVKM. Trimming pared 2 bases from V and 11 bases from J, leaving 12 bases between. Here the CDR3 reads CASSLGGRGAFF. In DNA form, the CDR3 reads TGTGCCAGCAGTTTAGGTGGCAGGGGCGCTTTCTTT. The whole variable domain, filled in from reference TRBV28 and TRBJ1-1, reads DVKVTQSSRYLVKRTGEKVFLECVQDMDHENMFWYRQDPGLGLRLIYFSYDVKMKEKGDIPEGYSVSREKKERFSLILESASTNQTSMYLCASSLGGRGAFFGQGTRLTVV.

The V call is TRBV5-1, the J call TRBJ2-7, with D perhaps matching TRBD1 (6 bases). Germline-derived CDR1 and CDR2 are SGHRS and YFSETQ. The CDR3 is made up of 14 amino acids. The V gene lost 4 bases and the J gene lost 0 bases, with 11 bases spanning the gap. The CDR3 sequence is CASSLTGFSYEQYF. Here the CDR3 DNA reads TGCGCCAGCAGCCTAACAGGGTTCTCCTACGAGCAGTACTTC.

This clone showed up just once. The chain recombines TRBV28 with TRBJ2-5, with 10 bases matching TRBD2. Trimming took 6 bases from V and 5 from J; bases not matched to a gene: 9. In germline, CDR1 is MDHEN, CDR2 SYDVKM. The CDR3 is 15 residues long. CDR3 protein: CASSRALAGSETQYF. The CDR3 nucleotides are TGTGCCAGCAGCCGCGCACTAGCGGGGTCTGAGACCCAGTACTTC.

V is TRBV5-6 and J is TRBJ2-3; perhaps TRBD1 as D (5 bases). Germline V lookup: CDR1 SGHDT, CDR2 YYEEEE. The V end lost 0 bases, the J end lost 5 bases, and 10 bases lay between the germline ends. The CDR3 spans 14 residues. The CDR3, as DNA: TGTGCCAGCAGCTTGGTGGGGCTTGGAGATACGCAGTATTTT. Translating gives CASSLVGLGDTQYF.

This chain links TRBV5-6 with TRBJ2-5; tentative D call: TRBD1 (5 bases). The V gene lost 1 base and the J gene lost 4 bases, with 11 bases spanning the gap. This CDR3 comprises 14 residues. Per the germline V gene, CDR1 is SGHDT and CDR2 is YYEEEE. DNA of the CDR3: TGTGCCAGCAGCTTGCCGCAGGGCGGAGAGACCCAGTACTTC. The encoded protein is CASSLPQGGETQYF.

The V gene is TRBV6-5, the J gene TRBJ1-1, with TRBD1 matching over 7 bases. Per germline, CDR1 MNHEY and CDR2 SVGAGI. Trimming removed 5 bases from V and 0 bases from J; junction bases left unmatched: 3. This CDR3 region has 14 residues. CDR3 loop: CASSPTGMNTEAFF. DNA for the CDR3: TGTGCCAGCAGTCCGACAGGGATGAACACTGAAGCTTTCTTT.

CDR3 residues: CASSLAGWNTEAFF. As DNA, the CDR3 is TGTGCCAGCAGCTTGGCAGGGTGGAATACTGAAGCTTTCTTT. This sequence joins TRBV7-6 and TRBJ1-1; a weak D match, TRBD1 (5 bases). CDR3 length: 14 amino acids. Germline values: CDR1 SGHVS, CDR2 FNYEAQ. V was clipped by 3 bases and J by 5 bases, with 13 bases between them.

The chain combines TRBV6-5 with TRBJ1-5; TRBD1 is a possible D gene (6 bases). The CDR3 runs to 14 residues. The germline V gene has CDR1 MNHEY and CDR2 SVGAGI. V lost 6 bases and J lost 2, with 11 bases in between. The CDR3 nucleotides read TGTGCCAGCAGCCGGACAGTCGGCAATCAGCCCCAGCATTTT. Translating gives CASSRTVGNQPQHF.

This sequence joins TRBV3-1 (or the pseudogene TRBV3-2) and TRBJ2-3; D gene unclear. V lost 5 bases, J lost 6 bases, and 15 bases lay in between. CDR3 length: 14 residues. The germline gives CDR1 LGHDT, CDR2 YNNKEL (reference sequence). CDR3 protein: CASSSRDGFDTQYF. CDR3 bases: TGTGCCAGCAGCTCACGAGACGGGTTCGATACGCAGTATTTT.

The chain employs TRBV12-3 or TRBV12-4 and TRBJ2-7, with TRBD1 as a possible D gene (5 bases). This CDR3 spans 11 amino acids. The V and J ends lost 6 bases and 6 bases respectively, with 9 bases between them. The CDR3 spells CASRQGGEQYF. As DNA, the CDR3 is TGTGCCAGCAGGCAGGGTGGCGAGCAGTACTTC.